Following are 20 T cell receptor beta chains from one sample sequenced in a study of T cell changes during pregnancy in multiple sclerosis. Assay: immunoSEQ multiplex PCR; the TCRdb copy retains only in-frame clones and omits some. Of around 62,000 clones detected, 89% appear once; the ten largest clones hold 2% to 3%. Here the sequenced sample was peripheral blood, taken in the first trimester of pregnancy. The receptors were gathered from a female donor with multiple sclerosis, enrolled in a pregnancy study.

This rearrangement joins TRBV30 to TRBJ2-7; possibly TRBD1 for D (6 bases). Trimming took 1 base from V and 2 from J, leaving 9 bases between them. CDR3 size: 13 residues. Germline CDR1 and CDR2: GTSNPN and SVGIG (reference sequence). The chain's CDR3 is CAWSAGDTYEQYF. CDR3 coding DNA: TGTGCCTGGAGTGCAGGGGATACCTACGAGCAGTACTTC.

The V gene is TRBV7-2, the J gene TRBJ1-5, with TRBD1 matching 8 bases. This CDR3 region has 15 residues. Per the germline V gene, CDR1 is SGHTA and CDR2 is FQGNSA. The V and J ends lost 3 bases and 3 bases, in that order; junction bases with no gene match: 4. This CDR3 is CASSFGQGLNQPQHF. In DNA, the CDR3 is TGTGCCAGCAGCTTTGGACAGGGCCTCAATCAGCCCCAGCATTTT.

The sample holds one count of this clone. This rearrangement joins TRBV5-5 to TRBJ1-2; D possibly corresponds to TRBD1 (6 bases). This CDR3 spans 13 amino acids. Germline V gene sequence: CDR1 SGHKS, CDR2 YYEKEE (reference sequence). Between the trimmed V and J ends, which lost 3 bases and 1 base, there was a span of 7 bases. The CDR3 DNA sequence: TGTGCCAGCAGCTACAGGGATAACTATGGCTACACCTTC. Its protein product is CASSYRDNYGYTF.

This chain uses TRBV5-1 with TRBJ1-1; D is undetermined. The germline V gene encodes CDR1 SGHRS and CDR2 YFSETQ. The CDR3 runs to 14 residues. The V end lost 4 bases, the J end lost 2 bases, and 12 bases lay between the germline ends. The CDR3 spells CASSDTATNTEAFF. DNA of the CDR3: TGCGCCAGCAGCGACACAGCTACTAACACTGAAGCTTTCTTT.

This clone was seen once. V usage is TRBV11-2 and J usage is TRBJ2-2, with 9 bases aligning to TRBD1. The trim removed 5 bases at V and 0 bases at J, leaving 4 bases unmatched. The CDR3 has 16 residues. From germline, CDR1 is SGHAT and CDR2 FQNNGV. The CDR3 DNA sequence: TGTGCCAGCAGCACCCGACAGGGGGCGAACACCGGGGAGCTGTTTTTT. It translates to CASSTRQGANTGELFF.

This clone has just one count. The chain carries TRBV5-5 and TRBJ2-7; 10 nucleotides match TRBD2. V was clipped by 6 bases and J by 4 bases; unmatched bases: 13. The CDR3 loop spans 16 amino acids. CDR1 SGHKS and CDR2 YYEKEE come from the germline V gene (reference sequence). DNA of the CDR3: TGTGCCAGCAAATCACTGGGGCTAGCGGGAGATTACGAGCAGTACTTC. The encoded protein is CASKSLGLAGDYEQYF.

The rearrangement uses TRBV5-4 and TRBJ2-7; 9 nucleotides line up with TRBD1. V lost 4 bases, J lost 4 bases, and 12 bases stayed unmatched. CDR3 length: 16 residues. Germline V gene lookup returns CDR1 SGHNT and CDR2 YYREEE (reference sequence). CDR3 nucleotides: TGTGCCAGCAGCCTTATCCCCGGGACAGGGTTTTACGAGCAGTACTTC. Translating it yields CASSLIPGTGFYEQYF.

The gene calls are TRBV7-2 and TRBJ2-3, with TRBD2 matching 8 bases. Germline CDR1 reads SGHTA; CDR2 reads FQGNSA. The V gene end was trimmed by 4 bases and the J gene end by 3 bases; junction bases not matched to a gene: 9. The CDR3 sequence is 16 residues long. CDR3 loop: CASSWMQRGTTDTQYF. The DNA of the CDR3 is TGTGCCAGCAGCTGGATGCAGCGGGGGACAACAGATACGCAGTATTTT.

In this sample, this clone turned up once. V gene TRBV7-6 combines with J gene TRBJ1-1; D unresolved. The CDR3 length is 14 residues. Germline V gene sequence: CDR1 SGHVS, CDR2 FNYEAQ. The V end was cut by 0 bases, the J end by 5 bases, with 10 bases between. The chain's CDR3 is CASSLAAGGTEAFF. Here the CDR3 DNA reads TGTGCCAGCAGCTTAGCGGCGGGAGGTACTGAAGCTTTCTTT.

The chain couples TRBV5-1 to TRBJ2-1; TRBD2 aligns across 7 bases. CDR3 size: 15 residues. The trim removed 3 bases at V and 4 bases at J, leaving 7 bases unmatched. The germline gives CDR1 SGHRS, CDR2 YFSETQ. This CDR3 reads CASSSLADPYNEQFF. CDR3 DNA sequence: TGCGCCAGCAGCTCGCTAGCGGACCCTTACAATGAGCAGTTCTTC.

This clone came up a few times. This chain links TRBV2 with TRBJ1-5; weak D call: TRBD1 (5 bases). The germline gives CDR1 SNHLY, CDR2 FYNNEI. Trimming removed 3 bases at V and 7 bases at J, with 13 bases between. CDR3 length: 14 residues. Here the CDR3 reads CASSDRGNGQPQHF. The CDR3 bases are TGTGCCAGCAGTGACCGGGGGAATGGACAGCCCCAGCATTTT.

This chain links TRBV5-6 with TRBJ2-4, with no clear D. The CDR3 totals 14 residues. V was cut by 1 base and J by 3 bases, with 8 bases left in between. Germline CDR1 SGHDT, CDR2 YYEEEE. The CDR3 protein is CASSLINIKNIQYF. As DNA, the CDR3 is TGTGCCAGCAGCTTGATTAACATCAAAAACATTCAGTACTTC.

This clone showed up just once. This sequence joins TRBV5-1 and TRBJ2-2, with TRBD2 identical over 7 bases. This CDR3 comprises 19 residues. The germline V gene has CDR1 SGHRS and CDR2 YFSETQ. Trimming took 0 bases from V and 0 from J; bases not matched to a gene: 11. The CDR3: CASSLGTGILAANTGELFF. Here the CDR3 DNA reads TGCGCCAGCAGCTTGGGGACGGGGATTCTAGCGGCGAACACCGGGGAGCTGTTTTTT.

The chain joins TRBV11-3 to TRBJ2-4, with unresolved D. V was trimmed by 0 bases and J by 11 bases, leaving 11 bases between them. The CDR3 has 13 residues. Germline CDR1 reads SGHNT; CDR2 reads YENEEA. The CDR3 DNA reads TGTGCCAGCAGCTTAGAGGCCAGTCGGGTTCAGTACTTC. Translated, it gives CASSLEASRVQYF.

This chain uses TRBV18 with TRBJ1-1; 8 bases agree with TRBD1. The V and J ends lost 0 bases and 5 bases, in that order; junction bases with no gene match: 5. This CDR3 is 15 amino acids long. The germline V gene has CDR1 KGHSH and CDR2 LQKENI. CDR3 protein: CASSPPTGAQTEAFF. CDR3 DNA: TGTGCCAGCTCACCACCGACAGGGGCGCAGACTGAAGCTTTCTTT.

The V call is TRBV5-1, the J call TRBJ1-6; tentatively, D is TRBD1 (5 bases). The CDR3 is 14 residues long. The V and J ends lost 0 bases and 7 bases respectively, with 8 bases between them. Looked up from germline, CDR1 is SGHRS and CDR2 is YFSETQ. The CDR3 here is CASSLGQPNSPLHF. The CDR3 DNA is TGCGCCAGCAGCTTGGGACAGCCCAATTCACCCCTCCACTTT.

The chain links TRBV30 to TRBJ1-1; D unresolved. The CDR3 runs to 14 residues. Germline V gene data show CDR1 as GTSNPN and CDR2 as SVGIG (reference sequence). V was clipped by 4 bases and J by 8 bases, with 20 bases between them. CDR3 in amino acids: CAWNLLPAGREAFF. The CDR3 DNA reads TGTGCCTGGAACCTACTTCCCGCGGGGAGGGAAGCTTTCTTT.

The rearrangement joins TRBV5-1 to TRBJ1-4; D is ambiguous. V lost 4 bases, J lost 8 bases, and 18 bases lay in between. The CDR3 totals 15 residues. The germline CDR1 and CDR2 sequences are SGHRS and YFSETQ. The CDR3 region is CASSPAENSGEKLFF. DNA for the CDR3: TGCGCCAGCAGCCCGGCGGAGAATAGCGGGGAAAAACTGTTTTTT.

The V gene is TRBV12-5, the J gene TRBJ2-2; TRBD2 agrees at 8 bases. The CDR3 length is 17 residues. Trimming cost V 3 bases and J 5 bases; bases outside gene matches: 11. The germline CDR1 and CDR2 sequences are LGHNT and FRNRAP. This CDR3 is CASGFHLAGKETGELFF. CDR3 nucleotide sequence: TGTGCTAGTGGTTTCCATTTAGCGGGAAAGGAGACCGGGGAGCTGTTTTTT.

V is TRBV6-5 and J is TRBJ2-2; TRBD1 matches at 8 bases. Germline values: CDR1 MNHEY, CDR2 SVGAGI. This CDR3 has 14 residues. Losses at the gene ends were 6 bases for V and 7 bases for J; bases not matched to a gene: 7. The CDR3 DNA reads as TGTGCCAGCAGGCCAGGGGGCTTTCACGGGGAGCTGTTTTTT. This sequence encodes CASRPGGFHGELFF.